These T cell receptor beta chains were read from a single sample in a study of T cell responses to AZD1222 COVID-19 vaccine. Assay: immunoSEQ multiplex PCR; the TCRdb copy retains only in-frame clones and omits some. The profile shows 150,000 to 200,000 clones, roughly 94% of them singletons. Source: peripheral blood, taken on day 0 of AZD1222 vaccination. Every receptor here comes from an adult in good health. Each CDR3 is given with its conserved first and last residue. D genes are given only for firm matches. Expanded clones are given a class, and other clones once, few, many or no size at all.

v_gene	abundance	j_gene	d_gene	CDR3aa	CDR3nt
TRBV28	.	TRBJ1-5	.	CASSYGDQPQHF	TGTGCCAGCAGTTATGGAGATCAGCCCCAGCATTTT
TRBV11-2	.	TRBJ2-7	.	CASSLVGGYYEQYF	TGTGCCAGCAGCTTAGTAGGGGGTTACTACGAGCAGTACTTC
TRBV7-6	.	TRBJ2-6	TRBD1	CASSPTGGTGANVLTF	TGTGCCAGCAGCCCGACAGGGGGCACTGGGGCCAACGTCCTGACTTTC
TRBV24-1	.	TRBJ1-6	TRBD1	CATRGQGINSPLHF	TGTGCCACCAGGGGACAGGGGATAAATTCACCCCTCCACTTT
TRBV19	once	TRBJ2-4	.	CASSSRDWPKGIKNIQYF	TGTGCCAGTAGTAGTCGAGATTGGCCCAAGGGGATCAAAAACATTCAGTACTTC
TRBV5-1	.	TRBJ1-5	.	CASSPAGANQPQHF	TGCGCCAGCAGCCCGGCCGGGGCAAATCAGCCCCAGCATTTT
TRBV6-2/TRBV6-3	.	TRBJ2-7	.	CASSYTSSSYEQYF	TGTGCCAGCAGTTATACTAGCAGCAGCTACGAGCAGTACTTC
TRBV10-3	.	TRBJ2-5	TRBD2	CAISKRELGETQYF	TGTGCCATCAGCAAGCGGGAGCTTGGAGAGACCCAGTACTTC
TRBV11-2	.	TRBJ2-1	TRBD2	CASSPPIAGGPYNEQFF	TGTGCCAGCAGCCCACCCATAGCGGGAGGGCCTTACAATGAGCAGTTCTTC
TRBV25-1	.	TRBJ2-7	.	CASSESRVRAREQYF	TGTGCCAGCAGTGAGTCCCGGGTCCGGGCCCGCGAGCAGTACTTC
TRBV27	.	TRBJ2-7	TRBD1	CASSLTSTGIYEQYF	TGTGCCAGCAGTTTAACTTCGACAGGGATCTACGAGCAGTACTTC
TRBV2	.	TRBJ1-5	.	CASRKGIPNQPQHF	TGTGCCAGCAGGAAGGGAATACCCAATCAGCCCCAGCATTTT
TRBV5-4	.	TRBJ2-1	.	CASRPQGAHNEQFF	TGTGCCAGCAGACCGCAAGGGGCCCACAATGAGCAGTTCTTC
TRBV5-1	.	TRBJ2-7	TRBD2	CASSLEALAGNYEQYF	TGCGCCAGCAGCTTGGAAGCACTAGCGGGGAACTACGAGCAGTACTTC
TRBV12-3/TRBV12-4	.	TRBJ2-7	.	CASSGSSYEQYF	TGTGCCAGCAGCGGAAGCTCCTACGAGCAGTACTTC
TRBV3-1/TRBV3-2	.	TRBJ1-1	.	CASSQRSGSGNTEAFF	TGTGCCAGCAGCCAGAGAAGTGGCTCCGGGAACACTGAAGCTTTCTTT